These 20 T cell receptor beta chains came from one sample sequenced in a study of prognosis after radiotherapy for stage I lung cancer. Genomic DNA served as the source from which two-round multiplex PCR generated TCR beta CDR3 amplicons. The authors ran first-round PCR with primers specific to each TRBV and TRBJ gene. TCRdb re-analysed the multiplex PCR reads in MiXCR, keeping a single row per CDR3 protein. The sample includes about 16,000 distinct CDR3 sequences, more than 35% of them seen just once. The sample was PBMCs, taken before or after stereotactic body radiation therapy (not recorded which). The receptors were sampled from a donor aged 50 or older with non-small cell lung cancer.

By sample fraction, this clonotype is medium-sized. The genes are TRBV5-1 and TRBJ2-7, with 7 bases fitting TRBD2. CDR1 is SGHRS, CDR2 YFSETQ, per germline. Unmatched junction bases numbered 11, after V lost 0 bases and J lost 5 bases. The CDR3 spans 16 residues. As DNA, the CDR3 is TGCGCCAGCAGCTTGGATTACGGCGCGGGGGAACACGAGCAGTACTTC. As protein: CASSLDYGAGEHEQYF.

This clonotype has ten or more counts. V is TRBV6-5 and J is TRBJ1-1; D is possibly TRBD1 (5 bases). Trimming left V 2 bases short and J 1 base short, with 8 bases between. CDR1 and CDR2 from the germline V gene are MNHEY and SVGAGI. CDR3 size: 14 residues. CDR3 in amino acids: CASSYPQANTEAFF. DNA of the CDR3: TGTGCCAGCAGTTACCCACAGGCGAACACTGAAGCTTTCTTT.

The CDR3 DNA is TGTGCCAGCAAAGAAGGGGGGGGCTGGAACTATGGCTACACCTTC. Its protein is CASKEGGGWNYGYTF. The rearrangement joins TRBV2 to TRBJ1-2; the D gene is possibly TRBD1 (6 bases). Germline V gives CDR1 SNHLY, CDR2 FYNNEI. Trimming took off 7 bases at V and 2 bases at J, with 17 bases between the two ends. The CDR3 consists of 15 residues.

On this clonotype: A much larger clone lies a single base off, so this may be a read error. The rearrangement links TRBV6-2 or TRBV6-3 to TRBJ2-3, with 8 bases aligning to TRBD2. The junction had 5 bases not matched to a gene; V was cut back by 8 bases and J by 1 base. Germline values: CDR1 MNHEY, CDR2 SVGEGT. This CDR3 spans 14 amino acids. In DNA form, the CDR3 reads TGTGCCAGCGGAGCGGGAGTAGGCACAGATACGCAGTATTTT. The encoded protein is CASGAGVGTDTQYF.

CDR3 coding DNA: TGTGCCACCAGCAGAGATTCCGGACAGGGTAGCCCCTACGAGCAGTACTTC. This codes for CATSRDSGQGSPYEQYF. J is TRBJ2-7 and V is TRBV15; 8 nucleotides line up with TRBD1. Looked up from germline, CDR1 is LNHNV and CDR2 is YYDKDF (reference sequence). The CDR3 length is 17 residues. Unmatched junction bases numbered 9, after V lost 0 bases and J lost 2 bases.

A word on this clonotype: The likely explanation is a read error, given a far larger clone one base away. V usage is TRBV12-3 or TRBV12-4 and J usage is TRBJ2-4, with 9 bases matching TRBD2. There are 15 residues in the CDR3. Trimming took 1 base from V and 13 from J; bases not matched to a gene: 11. In DNA, the CDR3 is TGTGCCAGCAGTTTAGAGACTAGCGGATACAATGAGCAGTACTTC. Protein sequence: CASSLETSGYNEQYF.

This clonotype counts as medium-sized. This sequence joins TRBV5-1 and TRBJ2-3, with TRBD2 matching 11 bases. The CDR3 extends over 15 amino acids. V dropped 4 bases and J dropped 4; count of bases not matched to a gene: 5. Germline loops: CDR1 SGHRS, CDR2 YFSETQ. CDR3 DNA: TGCGCCAGCAGCGAACTAGCGGGGGCTGCAGATACGCAGTATTTT. This codes for CASSELAGAADTQYF.

This clonotype was seen at least ten times. The chain recombines TRBV4-3 with TRBJ2-1; TRBD1 agrees at 7 bases. There are 16 residues in the CDR3. CDR1 is LGHNA, CDR2 YSLEER, per germline. Trimming at V came to 3 bases and at J to 0 bases, leaving 5 bases not matched to a gene. In nucleotides, the CDR3 is TGCGCCAGCAGCCAGTTTAACAGGGGCTCCTACAATGAGCAGTTCTTC. Residues: CASSQFNRGSYNEQFF.

For this clonotype: Given a much more abundant clone one base away, this may be a read error. The CDR3 region has the DNA TGTGCCAGCAGCACCGGGACAGGGGTAAAAATTGTGGGTCAGCCCCAGCATTTT. It yields the protein CASSTGTGVKIVGQPQHF. The chain is built from TRBV6-1 and TRBJ1-5; 10 bases align to TRBD1. Germline-derived CDR1 and CDR2 are MNHNS and SASEGT. V was clipped by 6 bases and J by 6 bases; unmatched bases: 17. This CDR3 comprises 18 residues.

The J gene is TRBJ1-2, the V gene TRBV6-1, with D uncertain. From germline, CDR1 is MNHNS and CDR2 SASEGT. This CDR3 is 13 amino acids long. The V gene lost 3 bases and the J gene lost 10 bases, with 15 bases spanning the gap. The CDR3 is CASSDGVRYFYTF. The CDR3 nucleotides read TGTGCCAGCAGTGACGGTGTGAGATATTTCTACACCTTC.

This CDR3 is CSARDPRSGYNSPLHF. The CDR3 DNA follows: TGCAGTGCTAGAGATCCGCGGTCTGGCTATAATTCACCCCTCCACTTT. The chain uses TRBV20-1 and TRBJ1-6; D is unresolved. V was trimmed by 0 bases and J by 3 bases, leaving 12 bases between them. The CDR3 contains 16 residues. CDR1 is DFQATT and CDR2 is SNEGSKA in the germline V gene (reference sequence).

This clonotype was detected only once. J is TRBJ2-7 and V is TRBV9; 7 bases match TRBD1. Trimming cost V 5 bases and J 1 base; bases outside gene matches: 3. The CDR3 loop spans 13 amino acids. The germline V gene has CDR1 SGDLS and CDR2 YYNGEE. This CDR3 reads CASSSTGSYEQYF. CDR3 DNA sequence: TGTGCCAGCAGTTCGACAGGGTCCTACGAGCAGTACTTC.

This clonotype has just a few counts. A much bigger clone sits one base away, suggesting this may be a read error. The chain uses TRBV19 and TRBJ2-3; 9 bases align to TRBD1. V shed 9 bases, J shed 4 bases, and the junction held 17 bases outside the gene matches. Per germline, CDR1 LNHDA and CDR2 SQIVND (reference sequence). CDR3 size: 17 residues. The DNA of the CDR3 is TGTGCCAGCAGCTCAACCTGGGGGACAGGGTCCCCAGATACGCAGTATTTT. It yields the protein CASSSTWGTGSPDTQYF.

This clonotype was detected ten times or more. Just one base apart from a much larger clone, this may be a read error. The V and J genes are TRBV19 and TRBJ2-1; D is unclear. V was pared by 7 bases and J by 5 bases, with 12 bases between. CDR3 length: 13 amino acids. CDR1 and CDR2 (germline): LNHDA, SQIVND (reference sequence). The CDR3 DNA is TGTGCCAGTACCCCAGAATTGGACAATGAGCAGTTCTTC. Its protein is CASTPELDNEQFF.

This clonotype was found many times. This chain links TRBV6-1 with TRBJ2-3; TRBD2 agrees at 8 bases. The CDR3 spans 14 residues. With 3 bases clipped from V and 4 bases from J, the junction kept 3 bases outside the gene matches. The germline CDR1 and CDR2 sequences are MNHNS and SASEGT. CDR3 DNA sequence: TGTGCCAGCAGTGAGGGAGCGGGAGCAGATACGCAGTATTTT. It codes for CASSEGAGADTQYF.

This clonotype was seen many times. CDR3 region: CSPVNLAGGHSYEQYF. In DNA form, the CDR3 reads TGCAGTCCCGTGAATTTGGCGGGAGGGCACTCCTACGAGCAGTACTTC. The rearrangement joins TRBV20-1 to TRBJ2-7; 9 bases agree with TRBD2. The V gene end was trimmed by 8 bases and the J gene end by 0 bases; junction bases not matched to a gene: 14. The CDR3 extends over 16 amino acids. Germline loops: CDR1 DFQATT, CDR2 SNEGSKA (reference sequence).

This clonotype was seen many times. The rearrangement joins TRBV10-3 to TRBJ1-3; tentatively, D is TRBD1 (5 bases). Germline V CDR1 and CDR2: ENHRY, SYGVKD. V lost 0 bases to trimming and J lost 2 bases, with 5 bases between them. The CDR3 has 14 residues. The CDR3 DNA sequence: TGTGCCATCAGTGAGTCAGGGGCTGGAAACACCATATATTTT. Translation gives CAISESGAGNTIYF.

This clonotype was seen at least ten times. This rearrangement joins TRBV6-1 to TRBJ2-5; 9 bases are shared with TRBD2. V lost 3 bases and J lost 4; bases outside the gene matches: 3. There are 14 residues in the CDR3. CDR1 MNHNS and CDR2 SASEGT come from the germline V gene. The CDR3 loop reads CASSEREGLETQYF. The CDR3 DNA sequence: TGTGCCAGCAGTGAGCGGGAGGGCCTAGAGACCCAGTACTTC.

This clonotype occurred many times. The J gene is TRBJ2-3, the V gene TRBV3-1; D is uncertain. V gave up 1 base and J gave up 6 bases, with 14 bases separating them. Germline V gene data show CDR1 as LGHDT and CDR2 as YNNKEL (reference sequence). This CDR3 is built from 15 residues. The CDR3: CASSQGFSLSDTQYF. The CDR3 DNA is TGTGCCAGCAGCCAAGGGTTTTCCTTGTCTGATACGCAGTATTTT.

This chain joins TRBV20-1 and TRBJ2-7, with TRBD2 matching over 9 bases. The V segment lost 6 bases and the J segment 2 bases; nucleotides outside the gene matches: 8. The CDR3 contains 14 residues. Germline CDR1 is DFQATT and CDR2 is SNEGSKA (reference sequence). The DNA of the CDR3 is TGCAGTGCCACGACTAGCGGCTATGCCTACGAGCAGTACTTC. It specifies CSATTSGYAYEQYF.